The rows below give T cell receptor beta chains drawn from one sample of a study of patients and donors after allogeneic stem cell transplantation. Each CDR3 protein gets one entry after TCRdb re-called the RT-PCR reads with MiXCR. The sample lists 900,000 to 1,000,000 distinct CDR3 sequences, roughly 17% occurring once. Sequenced sample: blood, either unsorted or a sorted T cell fraction (not recorded which). These receptors all stem from a human donor who was either an allogeneic HSCT recipient or a stem cell or donor lymphocyte infusion donor (not recorded which). It is not recorded whose cells these are; they may come from a transplant donor. The CDR3 runs from the conserved cysteine through the conserved F or W. A D gene is named only where the DNA matches it firmly. Size is omitted from some rows. Given values are once, few, many or a class for expanded clones.

clone_size,j_call,d_call,v_call,cdr3_aa,cdr3_nt
-,TRBJ2-5,-,TRBV4-1,CASSQEATVQETQYF,TGCGCCAGCAGCCAAGAAGCTACAGTCCAAGAGACCCAGTACTTC
many,TRBJ2-7,-,TRBV29-1,CSVVVVGQPYEQYF,TGCAGCGTTGTGGTCGTAGGACAGCCCTACGAGCAGTACTTC
few,TRBJ2-7,TRBD2,TRBV10-3,CAIGSAGGEQYF,TGTGCCATCGGGTCGGCGGGAGGGGAGCAGTACTTC
few,TRBJ2-5,TRBD1,TRBV25-1,CASSELRRQGAGETQYF,TGTGCCAGCAGTGAATTAAGGCGACAGGGGGCCGGAGAGACCCAGTACTTC
-,TRBJ2-7,TRBD1,TRBV10-3,CAISERQGDSYEQYF,TGTGCCATCAGTGAACGGCAGGGGGACTCCTACGAGCAGTACTTC
-,TRBJ2-7,TRBD2,TRBV4-2,CASSQDRASGAYEQYF,TGTGCCAGCAGCCAAGATAGGGCTAGCGGGGCCTACGAGCAGTACTTC
-,TRBJ2-1,-,TRBV9,CASSQEENNEQFF,TGTGCCAGCAGTCAGGAAGAAAACAATGAGCAGTTCTTC
few,TRBJ2-2,-,TRBV15,CATSRDLSGELFF,TGTGCCACCAGCAGAGATCTCTCCGGGGAGCTGTTTTTT
-,TRBJ2-7,TRBD1,TRBV11-2,CASSSWDRVGYF,TGTGCCAGCAGCTCCTGGGACAGGGTCGGGTACTTC
-,TRBJ1-4,-,TRBV9,CASSVEATTNEKLFF,TGTGCCAGCAGCGTAGAGGCTACAACTAATGAAAAACTGTTTTTT
few,TRBJ2-7,-,TRBV7-2,CASSFLDSRGYEQYF,TGTGCCAGCAGCTTCTTGGACTCTCGGGGCTACGAGCAGTACTTC
-,TRBJ2-7,-,TRBV3-1,CASSYFFSADEQYF,TGTGCCAGCAGCTACTTCTTTAGCGCCGACGAGCAGTACTTC
-,TRBJ2-7,-,TRBV27,CASRRYRAPLYYEQYF,TGTGCCAGCAGACGATACCGGGCCCCCCTATACTACGAGCAGTACTTC
-,TRBJ2-7,-,TRBV12-3/TRBV12-4,CASSLVGGESSGQYF,TGTGCCAGCAGTTTAGTGGGTGGGGAGAGTTCTGGGCAGTACTTC
-,TRBJ2-1,-,TRBV7-9,CASSDRERGNEQFF,TGTGCCAGCAGCGACCGTGAAAGGGGCAATGAGCAGTTCTTC
-,TRBJ2-4,-,TRBV6-5,CASSYSAGVGVAAKNIQYF,TGTGCCAGCAGTTACTCGGCAGGGGTGGGGGTTGCGGCCAAAAACATTCAGTACTTC
few,TRBJ1-3,TRBD1,TRBV3-1,CASSLQQGRNTIYF,TGTGCCAGCAGCCTTCAACAGGGGCGAAACACCATATATTTT
few,TRBJ1-1,-,TRBV4-2,CASDEQGNTEAFF,TGTGCCAGCGACGAACAGGGGAACACTGAAGCTTTCTTT
-,TRBJ1-2,-,TRBV6-1,CASSPLTAGYYGYTF,TGTGCCAGCAGTCCCCTGACAGCGGGCTACTATGGCTACACCTTC
few,TRBJ2-3,-,TRBV27,CASSPPQTSTDTQYF,TGTGCCAGCAGTCCGCCACAGACCTCCACAGATACGCAGTATTTT
many,TRBJ2-1,-,TRBV5-1,CASSSTGDSYNEQFF,TGCGCCAGCAGCTCGACAGGCGACTCCTACAATGAGCAGTTCTTC
-,TRBJ1-5,-,TRBV6-2/TRBV6-3,CASSGWTPSNQPQHF,TGTGCCAGCAGCGGTTGGACACCTAGCAATCAGCCCCAGCATTTT
few,TRBJ1-5,TRBD1,TRBV6-5,CASSLDREGVEPQHF,TGTGCCAGCAGTTTGGACAGGGAGGGAGTGGAGCCCCAGCATTTT
few,TRBJ1-6,-,TRBV27,CASSLQIRGRGISPLHF,TGTGCCAGCAGTTTACAGATCCGGGGGAGGGGCATTTCACCCCTCCACTTT
-,TRBJ1-5,TRBD1,TRBV9,CASSVTGGSRQPQHF,TGTGCCAGCAGCGTAACAGGGGGCAGTCGGCAGCCCCAGCATTTT
-,TRBJ2-7,TRBD1,TRBV12-3/TRBV12-4,CASSTVGTGRYEQYF,TGTGCCAGCAGCACCGTCGGGACAGGGAGGTACGAGCAGTACTTC
many,TRBJ1-1,-,TRBV20-1,CSASNGGRTEAFF,TGCAGTGCTAGCAATGGAGGGAGGACTGAAGCTTTCTTT
-,TRBJ2-1,TRBD2,TRBV4-2,CASSQQLAGGSYNEQFF,TGTGCCAGCAGCCAACAGCTAGCGGGAGGCTCCTACAATGAGCAGTTCTTC